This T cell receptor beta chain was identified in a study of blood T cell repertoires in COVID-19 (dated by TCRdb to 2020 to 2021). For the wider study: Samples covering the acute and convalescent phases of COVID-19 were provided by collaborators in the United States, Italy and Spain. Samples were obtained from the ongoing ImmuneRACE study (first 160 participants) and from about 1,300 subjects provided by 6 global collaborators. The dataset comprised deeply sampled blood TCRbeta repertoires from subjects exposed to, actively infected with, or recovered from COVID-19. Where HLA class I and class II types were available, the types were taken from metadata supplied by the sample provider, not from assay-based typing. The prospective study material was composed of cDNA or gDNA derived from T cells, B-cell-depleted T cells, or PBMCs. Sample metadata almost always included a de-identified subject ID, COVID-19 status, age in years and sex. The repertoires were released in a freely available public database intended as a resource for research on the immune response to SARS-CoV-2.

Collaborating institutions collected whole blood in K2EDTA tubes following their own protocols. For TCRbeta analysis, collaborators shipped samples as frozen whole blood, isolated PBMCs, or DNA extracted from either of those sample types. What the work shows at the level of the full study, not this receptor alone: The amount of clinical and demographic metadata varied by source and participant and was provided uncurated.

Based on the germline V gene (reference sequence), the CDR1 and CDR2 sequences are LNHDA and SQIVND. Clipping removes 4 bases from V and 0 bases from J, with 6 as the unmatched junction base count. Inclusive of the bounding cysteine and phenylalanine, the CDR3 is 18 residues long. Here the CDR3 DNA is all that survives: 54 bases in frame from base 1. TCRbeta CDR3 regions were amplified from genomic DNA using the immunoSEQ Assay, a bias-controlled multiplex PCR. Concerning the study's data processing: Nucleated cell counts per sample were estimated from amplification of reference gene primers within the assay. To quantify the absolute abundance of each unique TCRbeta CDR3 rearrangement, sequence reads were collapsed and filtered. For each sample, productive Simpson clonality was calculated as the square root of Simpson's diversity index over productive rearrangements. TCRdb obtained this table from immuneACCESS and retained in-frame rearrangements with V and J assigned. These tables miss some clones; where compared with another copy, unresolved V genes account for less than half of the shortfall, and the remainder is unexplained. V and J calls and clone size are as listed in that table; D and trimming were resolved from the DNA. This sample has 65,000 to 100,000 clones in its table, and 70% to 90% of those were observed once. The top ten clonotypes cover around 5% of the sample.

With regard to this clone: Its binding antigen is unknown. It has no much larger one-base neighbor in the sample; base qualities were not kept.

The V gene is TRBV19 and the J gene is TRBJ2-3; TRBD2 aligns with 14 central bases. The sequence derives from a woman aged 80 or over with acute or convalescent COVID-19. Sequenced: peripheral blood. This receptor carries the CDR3 CASSSPRLAGGSTDTQYF. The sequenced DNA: TGTGCCAGTAGTAGCCCTCGACTAGCGGGGGGGAGCACAGATACGCAGTATTTT.